This T cell receptor (beta chain) was profiled in a study of technical replicates of blood from a handful of donors. Germline V gene sequence: CDR1 SGHTA, CDR2 FQGNSA. CDR3 length equals 13 residues. The junction had 7 bases not matched to a gene; V was cut back by 6 bases and J by 5 bases. Sequenced by immunoSEQ multiplex PCR; TCRdb stores in-frame clones only, minus some. Among about 74,000 clones, over 75% were seen once, and the ten largest hold roughly 3.9%. This chain connects TRBV7-2 to TRBJ2-7; 7 nucleotides line up with TRBD2. This receptor was obtained from a human donor in good health. Some clones in this sample may be carry-over from other donors' samples. Sequencing was carried out using PBMCs. CDR3 coding DNA: TGTGCCAGCAGTTGGACTAGTTTTCACGAGCAGTACTTC. Its protein product is CASSWTSFHEQYF.